Each of the 17 T cell receptor beta chains below was sequenced from the same sample in a study of CD8+ T cells in alopecia areata. In each case, RNA was isolated and then reverse transcribed into cDNA as the sequencing template. Clones were read by immunoSEQ multiplex PCR, and TCRdb kept only the in-frame ones, dropping some. This table holds 79,000 or so clones, around 67% found once. Documented treatment: oral pan-JAK inhibitor, 5-10 mg twice daily. The sequencing here drew on CD8+ T cells sorted from blood, taken at week 24, from a patient treated with tofacitinib. All receptors come from a human donor with alopecia areata.

The chain combines TRBV2 with TRBJ1-2; 8 positions match TRBD1. Looked up from germline, CDR1 is SNHLY and CDR2 is FYNNEI. The CDR3 loop spans 14 amino acids. Losses at the gene ends were 5 bases for V and 2 bases for J; bases not matched to a gene: 4. In DNA, the CDR3 is TGTGCCAGCAGTAGGGGACAGGAGAACTATGGCTACACCTTC. Translating gives CASSRGQENYGYTF.

V gene TRBV19 combines with J gene TRBJ2-1, with D hard to call. Germline CDR1 LNHDA, CDR2 SQIVND (reference sequence). This CDR3 spans 15 amino acids. The V end lost 4 bases, the J end lost 0 bases, and 10 bases lay between the germline ends. The CDR3: CASSNSLSSYNEQFF. CDR3 nucleotide sequence: TGTGCCAGTAGTAACTCTCTAAGCTCCTACAATGAGCAGTTCTTC.

This chain joins TRBV4-1 and TRBJ1-1; D uncertain. The CDR3 is made up of 15 amino acids. Trimming took 1 base from V and 0 from J, leaving 9 bases between them. Per germline, CDR1 MGHRA and CDR2 YSYEKL. CDR3 protein: CASSQVNGMNTEAFF. The CDR3 DNA is TGCGCCAGCAGCCAAGTTAACGGAATGAACACTGAAGCTTTCTTT.

In this sample, this clone turned up a few times. The rearrangement joins TRBV27 to TRBJ2-3; 10 nucleotides line up with TRBD1. Germline V gives CDR1 MNHEY, CDR2 SMNVEV (reference sequence). CDR3 length equals 16 residues. Trimming at V came to 6 bases and at J to 3 bases, leaving 9 bases not matched to a gene. The CDR3 DNA is TGTGCCAGCAGACCCCTGACAGGGGGCGCAACAGATACGCAGTATTTT. Amino acids: CASRPLTGGATDTQYF.

As to this clone: This likely came from a read error, as a far larger clone is one base away. The chain is built from TRBV4-2 and TRBJ2-1, with D tentatively TRBD1 or TRBD2 (5 bases each). With 1 base removed from V and 7 bases from J, the gap between germline ends came to 14 bases. Looked up from germline, CDR1 is LGHNA and CDR2 is YNFKEQ. The CDR3 is 15 amino acids. The CDR3 DNA reads TGTGCCAGCAGCCAAGGGCCGGGGCCGAGGAATGAGCAGTTCTTC. Residues: CASSQGPGPRNEQFF.

The V call is TRBV29-1, the J call TRBJ2-7; 12 positions match TRBD1. With V trimmed by 4 bases and J by 12 bases, 7 bases remained unmatched. The germline V gene has CDR1 SQVTM and CDR2 ANQGSEA. The CDR3 length is 12 residues. CDR3 loop: CSVVGTGGSRYF. For the CDR3, the DNA is TGCAGCGTTGTGGGGACAGGGGGCAGTCGGTACTTC.

CDR3 nucleotides: TGTGCCAGCAGCTCACCGGGACAGGGGGCCGGGGGCTACACCTTC. Its translation: CASSSPGQGAGGYTF. The V call is TRBV7-9, the J call TRBJ1-2; 12 bases line up with TRBD1. J was trimmed by 8 bases and V by 4 bases; bases with no gene match: 8. This CDR3 has 15 residues. Germline-derived CDR1 and CDR2 are SEHNR and FQNEAQ (reference sequence).

J is TRBJ2-7 and V is TRBV27, with TRBD1 identical over 9 bases. Germline lookup yields CDR1 MNHEY and CDR2 SMNVEV (reference sequence). The CDR3 sequence is 18 residues long. V gave up 3 bases and J gave up 7 bases; unmatched junction bases: 19. The CDR3 protein is CASSLSGQGPGARAEQYF. CDR3 nucleotides: TGTGCCAGCAGTTTGTCAGGACAGGGGCCGGGAGCCCGGGCTGAGCAGTACTTC.

This clone has just a few counts. The V call is TRBV13, the J call TRBJ2-1; perhaps TRBD2 as D (5 bases). Looked up from germline, CDR1 is PRHDT and CDR2 is FYEKMQ (reference sequence). The CDR3 consists of 15 residues. Trimming took 4 bases from V and 4 from J, leaving 14 bases between them. The CDR3 reads CASSSSPRTYNEQFF. Written as DNA, the CDR3 is TGTGCCAGCAGCTCTAGCCCCCGAACATACAATGAGCAGTTCTTC.

The J gene is TRBJ2-1, the V gene TRBV7-6; 7 nucleotides align to TRBD2. From germline, CDR1 is SGHVS and CDR2 FNYEAQ. The CDR3 is 17 amino acids. Trimming took 2 bases from V and 3 from J; bases not matched to a gene: 10. The CDR3 nucleotides read TGTGCCAGCAGCTTAAAGTCCCTAGCGGCACTCTACAATGAGCAGTTCTTC. Its protein is CASSLKSLAALYNEQFF.

The chain uses TRBV11-2 and TRBJ2-7; 7 bases are a match to TRBD2. With V trimmed by 4 bases and J by 1 base, 4 bases remained unmatched. This CDR3 is 14 amino acids long. Germline CDR1 and CDR2: SGHAT and FQNNGV. The CDR3 spells CASSSLAVSYEQYF. For the CDR3, the DNA is TGTGCCAGCAGCTCTCTAGCGGTGTCCTACGAGCAGTACTTC.

The chain uses TRBV7-9 and TRBJ1-5; 7 bases align to TRBD1. With 4 bases clipped from V and 1 base from J, the junction kept 13 bases outside the gene matches. Germline V gene lookup returns CDR1 SEHNR and CDR2 FQNEAQ (reference sequence). CDR3 length: 18 residues. The CDR3 region is CASSSWTGGYRSNQPQHF. CDR3 nucleotide sequence: TGTGCCAGCAGCTCCTGGACAGGCGGGTATAGGAGCAATCAGCCCCAGCATTTT. Full variable domain (outside the CDR3, taken from reference TRBV7-9 and TRBJ1-5): DTGVSQNPRHKITKRGQNVTFRCDPISEHNRLYWYRQTLGQGPEFLTYFQNEAQLEKSRLLSDRFSAERPKGSFSTLEIQRTEQGDSAMYLCASSSWTGGYRSNQPQHFGDGTRLSIL.

This clone has just one count. The chain employs TRBV5-4 and TRBJ2-7, with TRBD1 identical over 12 bases. Germline values: CDR1 SGHNT, CDR2 YYREEE (reference sequence). This CDR3 comprises 15 residues. J gave up 5 bases and V 2 bases, and 5 bases lay outside the gene matches. CDR3 in amino acids: CASSFTGQGAHEQYF. The DNA for the CDR3 is TGTGCCAGCAGCTTTACGGGACAGGGGGCCCACGAGCAGTACTTC.

The CDR3 spells CASSYRQGGTDTQYF. CDR3 nucleotide sequence: TGTGCCAGCAGTTACCGACAGGGAGGCACAGATACGCAGTATTTT. This chain joins TRBV27 and TRBJ2-3, with 7 nucleotides matching TRBD1. The CDR3 consists of 15 residues. V lost 4 bases and J lost 1; bases outside the gene matches: 5. Per germline, CDR1 MNHEY and CDR2 SMNVEV (reference sequence).

V usage is TRBV10-3 and J usage is TRBJ2-6, with D possibly TRBD2 on 6 matching bases. V was shortened by 2 bases and J by 3 bases, with 17 bases between the two germline ends. The CDR3 has 18 residues. Germline V gives CDR1 ENHRY, CDR2 SYGVKD. The DNA for the CDR3 is TGTGCCATCAGTGAGCTAATGATGGGGACTGGTGGGGCCAACGTCCTGACTTTC. Its protein is CAISELMMGTGGANVLTF.

This clone was recorded a few times. The rearrangement joins TRBV27 to TRBJ2-5; the D is unclear. The V end lost 3 bases, the J end lost 5 bases, and 10 bases lay between the germline ends. The CDR3 is 13 amino acids. Germline CDR1 and CDR2: MNHEY and SMNVEV (reference sequence). CDR3 nucleotides: TGTGCCAGCAGTTTTGGCGGTTGGGAGACCCAGTACTTC. This translates into CASSFGGWETQYF.

J is TRBJ2-4 and V is TRBV7-9; D is unclear. The germline V gene encodes CDR1 SEHNR and CDR2 FQNEAQ (reference sequence). V lost 5 bases, J lost 0 bases, and 14 bases lay in between. The CDR3 consists of 16 residues. Here the CDR3 reads CASSPPGPTAKNIQYF. For the CDR3, the DNA is TGTGCCAGCAGCCCACCGGGCCCTACAGCCAAAAACATTCAGTACTTC.